The 21 T cell receptor beta chains below all came from one sample that was sequenced in a study of Tregs in tolerant kidney transplant recipients. The nonmyeloablative bone marrow transplants came from related graft donors, with transient mixed chimerism. Profiled with immunoSEQ multiplex PCR; TCRdb holds only in-frame clones, not every one. The sample yields about 23,000 clones, of which the top ten take up 4.1%. This specimen was CD4+ T cells from blood (PBMCs), taken 6 months after the transplant. These receptors were collected from a human patient who received a combined kidney and bone marrow transplant. These T cells may partly come from the graft donor.

Frequency places this clone as medium-sized. Read sequence stops 3 residues before the CDR3 end, and the germline J gene provides the missing end. The J gene is TRBJ2-7, the V gene TRBV28, with 8 bases lining up with TRBD2. The CDR3 totals 15 residues. The V gene end was trimmed by 2 bases and the J gene end by 0 bases; junction bases not matched to a gene: 3. Germline CDR1 MDHEN, CDR2 SYDVKM. The CDR3 protein is CASSLVSGSSYEQYF. Incomplete CDR3 DNA: TGTGCCAGCAGTTTAGTGAGCGGGAGCTCCTACGAG.

Remarks on this clone: The CDR3 end is not reached by the read, which stops 3 residues before it; the germline J gene fills it in. The rearrangement joins TRBV20-1 to TRBJ2-2, with D possibly being TRBD1 (5 bases). The germline gives CDR1 DFQATT, CDR2 SNEGSKA (reference sequence). CDR3 length: 14 residues. V was shortened by 6 bases and J by 5 bases, with 16 bases between the two germline ends. CDR3 protein: CSAQGYGITGELFF. The part of the CDR3 DNA that was read is TGCAGTGCCCAGGGATATGGAATAACCGGGGAG.

As concerns this clone: The read stops 3 residues short of the end of the CDR3; the missing end is completed from the germline J gene. V is TRBV5-6 and J is TRBJ2-7; no clear D. The CDR3 consists of 11 residues. Germline CDR1 is SGHDT and CDR2 is YYEEEE. Trimming left V 5 bases short and J 6 bases short, with 9 bases between. CDR3 bases read: TGTGCCAGCAGGAAAAGGTCCGAG. Its protein is CASRKRSE. The entire CDR3 sequence reads CASRKRSEQYF.

On this clone itself: The CDR3 end is not reached by the read, which stops 3 residues before it; the germline J gene fills it in. The genes are TRBV20-1 and TRBJ1-1, with 8 bases aligning to TRBD1. This CDR3 spans 16 amino acids. Germline V lookup: CDR1 DFQATT, CDR2 SNEGSKA (reference sequence). V shed 4 bases and J 1 base; nucleotides not matched to a gene: 11. The CDR3 loop is CSATTYRTGRNTEAFF. CDR3 bases read: TGCAGTGCTACCACGTACAGGACAGGGAGGAACACTGAA.

Incomplete CDR3 DNA: TGCGCCAGCAGCCCTACAGGGGCTGGGGCCAACGTC. Translation gives CASSPTGAGANV. The whole CDR3 is CASSPTGAGANVLTF. V gene TRBV5-1 combines with J gene TRBJ2-6; 7 bases fit TRBD1. The read comes to an end 3 residues before the CDR3 does, leaving the germline J gene to fill in the end. Germline V gene data show CDR1 as SGHRS and CDR2 as YFSETQ. J lost 2 bases, V lost 4 bases, and 3 bases had no gene match. The CDR3 runs to 15 residues.

The DNA read from the CDR3 is TGTGCCACCCGACTAGAAGCAGATACG. Protein: CATRLEADT. The entire CDR3 is CATRLEADTQYF. V gene TRBV2 combines with J gene TRBJ2-3, with D possibly matching TRBD2 (6 bases). Read coverage stops 3 residues before the CDR3 terminus; the germline J gene supplies the remainder. Germline V lookup: CDR1 SNHLY, CDR2 FYNNEI. The CDR3 is made up of 12 amino acids. Trimming pared 10 bases from V and 4 bases from J, leaving 12 bases between.

On this clone: The CDR3 extends 3 residues past the end of the read, so its final part is completed from the germline J gene. The rearrangement links TRBV5-1 to TRBJ1-4; 9 nucleotides agree with TRBD1. Trimming cost V 4 bases and J 3 bases; bases outside gene matches: 7. CDR1 and CDR2 (germline): SGHRS, YFSETQ. This CDR3 region has 16 residues. The CDR3 is CASSTNRGQANEKLFF. CDR3 DNA, as far as it was read: TGCGCCAGCAGCACCAACAGGGGGCAAGCTAATGAAAAA.

On this clone itself: Read sequence stops 3 residues before the CDR3 end, and the germline J gene provides the missing end. This chain links TRBV7-9 with TRBJ1-2, with a weak D call TRBD1 (6 bases). This CDR3 has 13 amino acids. The germline gives CDR1 SEHNR, CDR2 FQNEAQ (reference sequence). CDR3 loop: CASSLDRVGGYTF. The CDR3 bases that were read are TGTGCCAGCAGCTTAGACAGGGTTGGAGGC. Full variable domain (rest looked up from reference TRBV7-9 and TRBJ1-2): DTGVSQNPRHKITKRGQNVTFRCDPISEHNRLYWYRQTLGQGPEFLTYFQNEAQLEKSRLLSDRFSAERPKGSFSTLEIQRTEQGDSAMYLCASSLDRVGGYTFGSGTRLTVV.

Comment on this clone: The DNA ends 3 residues before the CDR3 does, and the rest of the CDR3 is filled in from the germline J gene. V and J are TRBV4-1 and TRBJ1-6, with 7 bases matching TRBD1. The length of the CDR3 is 17 residues. Germline V lookup: CDR1 MGHRA, CDR2 YSYEKL. With 0 bases clipped from V and 10 bases from J, the junction kept 12 bases outside the gene matches. The DNA read from the CDR3 is TGCGCCAGCAGCCAAGAGGGGGCCGGGACAGTACGGTCACCC. Protein: CASSQEGAGTVRSP. The complete CDR3 reads CASSQEGAGTVRSPLHF.

Comment on this clone: The DNA ends 3 residues before the CDR3 does, and the rest of the CDR3 is filled in from the germline J gene. This chain joins TRBV30 and TRBJ2-3; 10 positions agree with TRBD2. The CDR3 is made up of 15 amino acids. CDR1 is GTSNPN and CDR2 is SVGIG in the germline V gene (reference sequence). The V and J ends lost 5 bases and 0 bases, in that order; junction bases with no gene match: 5. The CDR3 sequence is CAWRTSGSSTDTQYF. CDR3 DNA (partial): TGTGCCTGGCGGACTAGCGGTTCTAGCACAGATACG.

As regards this clone: The CDR3 end is not reached by the read, which stops 3 residues before it; the germline J gene fills it in. The chain uses TRBV18 and TRBJ2-7, with 7 nucleotides matching TRBD1. Per the germline V gene, CDR1 is KGHSH and CDR2 is LQKENI. J lost 0 bases, V lost 6 bases, and 5 bases had no gene match. CDR3 length equals 14 residues. The CDR3 bases that were read are TGTGCCAGCTCTCCGGGGACAGCCTCCTACGAG. This encodes CASSPGTASYE. The whole CDR3 protein is CASSPGTASYEQYF.

About this clone: A read error may produce the germline difference seen at one junction end. The read comes to an end 3 residues before the CDR3 does, leaving the germline J gene to fill in the end. The V gene is TRBV10-3, the J gene TRBJ2-3; perhaps TRBD2 as D (7 bases). The germline CDR1 and CDR2 sequences are ENHRY and SYGVKD. The CDR3 is made up of 15 amino acids. CDR3 sequence reads: CAISNAGASTHTQYF. The CDR3 DNA, read in part, is TGTGCCATCAGCAACGCGGGGGCTAGCACACATACG.

Points on this clone: The read terminates 3 residues ahead of where the CDR3 ends, so the germline J gene completes it. The rearrangement uses TRBV5-1 and TRBJ1-1; tentative D call: TRBD1 (5 bases). Germline CDR1 and CDR2: SGHRS and YFSETQ. V lost 5 bases and J lost 1, with 12 bases in between. This CDR3 has 14 amino acids. The CDR3 here is CASRTGQKNTEAFF. The covered CDR3 bases are TGCGCCAGCAGAACCGGACAAAAGAACACTGAA.

About this clone itself: The read ends 3 residues early relative to the CDR3; the germline J gene fills the gap. V usage is TRBV20-1 and J usage is TRBJ1-2; TRBD1 matches at 9 bases. Germline lookup yields CDR1 DFQATT and CDR2 SNEGSKA (reference sequence). The CDR3 runs 17 residues. V lost 6 bases and J lost 4; bases outside the gene matches: 18. The CDR3 bases that were read are TGCAGTGCCCGGGGATCCGGACAGGGGTATGCGGGCTATGGC. It is translated as CSARGSGQGYAGYG. The entire CDR3 is CSARGSGQGYAGYGYTF.

CDR3 protein: CASSSGGALDTQYF. The covered CDR3 bases are TGCGCCAGCAGCTCAGGGGGAGCATTGGATACG. This chain links TRBV5-1 with TRBJ2-3; 7 nucleotides align to TRBD1. The sequence runs out 3 residues before the end of the CDR3; the remainder is reconstructed from the germline J gene. The CDR3 is made up of 14 amino acids. The germline V gene encodes CDR1 SGHRS and CDR2 YFSETQ. The V gene end was trimmed by 3 bases and the J gene end by 6 bases; junction bases not matched to a gene: 7.

To note about this clone: Read sequence stops 3 residues before the CDR3 end, and the germline J gene provides the missing end. This rearrangement joins TRBV18 to TRBJ2-1; a weak D match, TRBD1 (5 bases). V shed 5 bases and J shed 3 bases, with 8 bases lying between them. Germline V CDR1 and CDR2: KGHSH, LQKENI. There are 13 residues in the CDR3. CDR3 loop: CASSKQGYNEQFF. CDR3 bases read: TGTGCCAGCTCAAAGCAGGGCTACAATGAG.

Remarks on this clone: The CDR3 extends 3 residues past the end of the read, so its final part is completed from the germline J gene. This chain uses TRBV20-1 with TRBJ2-7; 9 bases are shared with TRBD2. V lost 1 base, J lost 5 bases, and 6 bases stayed unmatched. CDR1 and CDR2 from the germline V gene are DFQATT and SNEGSKA (reference sequence). This CDR3 has 14 residues. The CDR3 protein is CSARAAGGLHEQYF. The CDR3 DNA, read in part, is TGCAGTGCTAGAGCTGCGGGAGGGCTCCACGAG.

Frequency places this clone as medium-sized (0.01 to 0.1%). The sequenced fragment ends 3 residues before the CDR3 boundary, so the rest is inferred from the germline J gene. The genes are TRBV18 and TRBJ1-5; D is possibly TRBD1 (6 bases). This CDR3 has 15 amino acids. Germline values: CDR1 KGHSH, CDR2 LQKENI. Trimming left V 3 bases short and J 5 bases short, with 14 bases between. Incomplete CDR3 DNA: TGTGCCAGCTCACCGGACAGCACCGCTGATCAGCCC. Protein: CASSPDSTADQP. The entire CDR3 protein reads CASSPDSTADQPQHF.

A note on this clone: The read finishes 3 residues shy of the CDR3 end, and the germline J gene is used to complete it. The J gene is TRBJ2-7, the V gene TRBV7-2; D unresolved. The CDR3 length is 12 residues. V lost 2 bases to trimming and J lost 3 bases, with 5 bases between them. Germline CDR1 SGHTA, CDR2 FQGNSA. CDR3 region: CASSLNNYEQYF. CDR3 DNA, as far as it was read: TGTGCCAGCAGCTTAAACAACTACGAG. Supplemented by reference TRBV7-2 and TRBJ2-7, the full variable domain reads GAGVSQSPSNKVTEKGKDVELRCDPISGHTALYWYRQSLGQGLEFLIYFQGNSAPDKSGLPSDRFSAERTGGSVSTLTIQRTQQEDSAVYLCASSLNNYEQYFGPGTRLTVT.

To note about this clone: The read stops 3 residues short of the end of the CDR3; the missing end is completed from the germline J gene. The V gene is TRBV14, the J gene TRBJ1-4; D not certain. Trimming shortened V by 1 base and J by 8 bases, and 20 bases separated the two germline ends. Germline V gene lookup returns CDR1 SGHDN and CDR2 FVKESK. The CDR3 has 17 residues. The CDR3 reads CASSQGPASVAVEKLFF. CDR3 DNA (partial): TGTGCCAGCAGCCAAGGCCCCGCATCCGTGGCGGTCGAAAAA.

As concerns this clone: The read stops 3 residues short of the end of the CDR3; the missing end is completed from the germline J gene. The chain has TRBV7-2 and TRBJ2-1, with TRBD2 matching over 7 bases. Germline CDR1 reads SGHTA; CDR2 reads FQGNSA. The CDR3 is made up of 15 amino acids. Trimming took 5 bases from V and 4 from J; bases not matched to a gene: 8. CDR3 in amino acids: CASSTTRGSYNEQFF. The covered CDR3 bases are TGTGCCAGCAGCACCACGCGGGGGAGTTACAATGAG.